A single sample is the source of the 13 T cell receptor beta chains below, sequenced in a study of blood T cell repertoires in COVID-19 (dated by TCRdb to 2020 to 2021). The library was built by means of the immunoSEQ multiplex PCR assay. TCRdb provides this immuneACCESS table in a form limited to in-frame rearrangements. Some clones are lacking; in checked studies, under half of them reflect an unresolved V gene, and why the rest are absent is not known. The sample includes 200,000 or so clones, with roughly 80% observed a single time. About 5.5% of the sample is taken by the ten largest. The sequencing sample was made of peripheral blood. Receptors originate from a woman in her twenties or thirties with acute or convalescent COVID-19.

The V gene is TRBV7-3, the J gene TRBJ2-3; 8 nucleotides match TRBD2. From germline, CDR1 is SGHTA and CDR2 FQGTGA. The CDR3 has 14 amino acids. J gave up 4 bases and V 2 bases, and 2 bases lay outside the gene matches. CDR3 residues: CASSLAGGADTQYF. The CDR3 bases are TGTGCCAGCAGCTTAGCGGGGGGAGCAGATACGCAGTATTTT.

This rearrangement joins TRBV7-2 to TRBJ1-3; TRBD1 aligns across 10 bases. V lost 3 bases, J lost 2 bases, and 1 base stayed unmatched. The CDR3 contains 15 residues. Germline V gene sequence: CDR1 SGHTA, CDR2 FQGNSA. The CDR3 sequence: CASSLTGGTGNTIYF. In DNA form, the CDR3 reads TGTGCCAGCAGCTTGACAGGGGGCACTGGAAACACCATATATTTT.

This clone was observed a few times. The J gene is TRBJ1-4, the V gene TRBV7-9; D perhaps matches TRBD1 (5 bases). The CDR3 extends over 16 amino acids. Germline CDR1 reads SEHNR; CDR2 reads FQNEAQ (reference sequence). The V and J ends lost 1 base and 7 bases respectively, with 16 bases between them. The CDR3 nucleotides read TGTGCCAGCAGCTTAGAAGGTCGGGCAGGGTTTGAAAAACTGTTTTTT. Translating it yields CASSLEGRAGFEKLFF.

The V gene is TRBV27, the J gene TRBJ1-1, with 7 bases aligning to TRBD1. The junction had 8 bases not matched to a gene; V was cut back by 5 bases and J by 5 bases. This CDR3 has 14 amino acids. Germline CDR1 MNHEY, CDR2 SMNVEV (reference sequence). CDR3 coding DNA: TGTGCCAGCAGTATAGACAGGGTGCGAACTGAAGCTTTCTTT. Translation: CASSIDRVRTEAFF.

The J gene is TRBJ1-1, the V gene TRBV19; no clear D. Trimming removed 4 bases from V and 4 bases from J, with 19 bases in between. Germline-derived CDR1 and CDR2 are LNHDA and SQIVND (reference sequence). The CDR3 is 16 amino acids. The CDR3 region is CASSTLYFRGTTEAFF. The CDR3 coding sequence is TGTGCCAGTAGTACCCTATACTTTCGTGGTACCACTGAAGCTTTCTTT.

The chain combines TRBV11-2 with TRBJ1-3; 9 nucleotides agree with TRBD1. Germline-derived CDR1 and CDR2 are SGHAT and FQNNGV. Losses at the gene ends were 7 bases for V and 8 bases for J; bases not matched to a gene: 9. This CDR3 comprises 14 residues. Here the CDR3 reads CASTGGTGRDTIYF. CDR3 in DNA: TGTGCCAGCACCGGAGGGACAGGGAGAGACACCATATATTTT. Variable domain in full (rest from reference TRBV11-2 and TRBJ1-3): EAGVAQSPRYKIIEKRQSVAFWCNPISGHATLYWYQQILGQGPKLLIQFQNNGVVDDSQLPKDRFSAERLKGVDSTLKIQPAKLEDSAVYLCASTGGTGRDTIYFGEGSWLTVV.

The chain recombines TRBV4-1 with TRBJ2-7; the D gene is possibly TRBD1 (6 bases). The germline V and J ends were trimmed by 4 bases and 4 bases, with 14 bases remaining between them. This CDR3 has 14 residues. Germline CDR1 reads MGHRA; CDR2 reads YSYEKL. The CDR3 is CASSRAGTLYEQYF. The CDR3 DNA reads TGCGCCAGCAGCCGGGCCGGGACACTTTACGAGCAGTACTTC.

The V gene is TRBV14, the J gene TRBJ2-3, with D tentatively TRBD1 (5 bases). This CDR3 is 13 amino acids long. The V and J ends lost 5 bases and 2 bases respectively, with 8 bases between them. Germline V CDR1 and CDR2: SGHDN, FVKESK. The CDR3 DNA reads as TGTGCCAGCAGCGGGGCACACACAGATACGCAGTATTTT. This translates into CASSGAHTDTQYF.

The rearrangement joins TRBV7-9 to TRBJ2-7; 9 bases are shared with TRBD2. Germline-derived CDR1 and CDR2 are SEHNR and FQNEAQ (reference sequence). The CDR3 contains 16 residues. Losses at the gene ends were 8 bases for V and 1 base for J; bases not matched to a gene: 12. The CDR3 reads CASGSAGGPRSYEQYF. In DNA form, the CDR3 reads TGTGCCAGCGGATCAGCGGGGGGCCCCAGATCCTACGAGCAGTACTTC. Supplemented by reference TRBV7-9 and TRBJ2-7, the full variable domain reads DTGVSQNPRHKITKRGQNVTFRCDPISEHNRLYWYRQTLGQGPEFLTYFQNEAQLEKSRLLSDRFSAERPKGSFSTLEIQRTEQGDSAMYLCASGSAGGPRSYEQYFGPGTRLTVT.

The chain couples TRBV4-1 to TRBJ2-6; TRBD1 matches at 7 bases. Germline lookup yields CDR1 MGHRA and CDR2 YSYEKL. The CDR3 sequence is 17 residues long. The V and J ends lost 0 bases and 0 bases, in that order; junction bases with no gene match: 2. CDR3 DNA: TGCGCCAGCAGCCAAGAGGGACAGCGCTCTGGGGCCAACGTCCTGACTTTC. It translates to CASSQEGQRSGANVLTF.

J is TRBJ1-2 and V is TRBV6-5; TRBD1 matches 8 bases. J was trimmed by 8 bases and V by 2 bases; bases with no gene match: 4. The CDR3 has 13 residues. Germline V gene data show CDR1 as MNHEY and CDR2 as SVGAGI. This CDR3 is CASSYGQGAGYTF. The CDR3 bases are TGTGCCAGCAGTTACGGCCAGGGGGCCGGCTACACCTTC.

This rearrangement joins TRBV6-5 to TRBJ1-1; 10 bases line up with TRBD1. The length of the CDR3 is 16 residues. After removal of 0 bases from V and 5 bases from J, the junction contained 6 bases not matched to a gene. Germline-derived CDR1 and CDR2 are MNHEY and SVGAGI. The CDR3 is CASSYSPGTGETEAFF. The CDR3 region has the DNA TGTGCCAGCAGTTACTCTCCCGGGACAGGGGAGACTGAAGCTTTCTTT.

This clone was picked up a small number of times. CDR3 in amino acids: CASRWRAGGNQPQHF. Written as DNA, the CDR3 is TGTGCCAGCAGATGGAGGGCGGGGGGCAATCAGCCCCAGCATTTT. The V and J genes are TRBV5-8 and TRBJ1-5, with D perhaps matching TRBD1 (5 bases). Trimming cost V 5 bases and J 2 bases, with 14 bases left between them. The CDR3 runs 15 residues. Germline V gene lookup returns CDR1 SGHTS and CDR2 YDEGEE.